The 6 T cell receptor beta chains reported below all come from one sample, sequenced in a study of cytomegalovirus exposure and HLA in healthy donors. Primers for the PCR totalled 60 Vbeta and 13 Jbeta. Sequencing was performed with immunoSEQ multiplex PCR; in TCRdb, only in-frame clones are kept and a portion is missing. The sample holds around 240,000 clones; about 80% are singletons and the top ten take 5% to 6.5%. The source material was PBMCs. All receptors derive from a woman in her forties in good health and CMV-seropositive.

This clone was recorded a few times. The chain has TRBV6-1 and TRBJ2-1; 7 bases line up with TRBD1. With V trimmed by 4 bases and J by 7 bases, 10 bases remained unmatched. The CDR3 is 15 residues long. Germline V gene sequence: CDR1 MNHNS, CDR2 SASEGT. The CDR3 nucleotides read TGTGCCAGCAGTGTTATGGGGACAGATAGGAATGAGCAGTTCTTC. Protein sequence: CASSVMGTDRNEQFF.

J is TRBJ2-5 and V is TRBV19; 7 nucleotides align to TRBD1. V gave up 4 bases and J gave up 2 bases; unmatched junction bases: 4. This CDR3 region has 14 residues. Germline CDR1 and CDR2: LNHDA and SQIVND (reference sequence). This CDR3 is CASSTRTGQETQYF. In DNA form, the CDR3 reads TGTGCCAGTAGTACTCGGACAGGACAAGAGACCCAGTACTTC.

The chain couples TRBV6-5 to TRBJ1-6; a weak D match, TRBD1 (6 bases). There are 16 residues in the CDR3. Germline loops: CDR1 MNHEY, CDR2 SVGAGI. V shed 2 bases and J shed 7 bases, with 15 bases lying between them. CDR3 region: CASSYGGRGWNSPLHF. DNA for the CDR3: TGTGCCAGCAGTTACGGGGGGCGGGGGTGGAATTCACCCCTCCACTTT.

V and J are TRBV6-5 and TRBJ1-6; TRBD1 might be the D (5 bases). Trimming removed 5 bases at V and 9 bases at J, with 14 bases between. The CDR3 contains 14 residues. Looked up from germline, CDR1 is MNHEY and CDR2 is SVGAGI. The CDR3 sequence is CASSPTRGGSPLHF. CDR3 sequence (DNA): TGTGCCAGCAGTCCCACTCGCGGGGGTTCACCCCTCCACTTT.

This clone was observed a handful of times. The rearrangement links TRBV5-4 to TRBJ2-7, with 8 bases that match TRBD2. V lost 4 bases, J lost 5 bases, and 11 bases stayed unmatched. The CDR3 sequence is 15 residues long. Per germline, CDR1 SGHNT and CDR2 YYREEE (reference sequence). CDR3 in amino acids: CASSPAGGRRDEQYF. The CDR3 DNA sequence: TGTGCCAGCAGCCCGGCGGGCGGGAGGCGCGACGAGCAGTACTTC.

The chain couples TRBV27 to TRBJ1-2; D may be TRBD1 (6 bases). There are 15 residues in the CDR3. The germline V gene encodes CDR1 MNHEY and CDR2 SMNVEV (reference sequence). The germline V and J ends were trimmed by 6 bases and 5 bases, with 19 bases remaining between them. DNA for the CDR3: TGTGCCAGCAGCCAAGTGGGGGGGCCTCTGTATGGCTACACCTTC. The encoded protein is CASSQVGGPLYGYTF.